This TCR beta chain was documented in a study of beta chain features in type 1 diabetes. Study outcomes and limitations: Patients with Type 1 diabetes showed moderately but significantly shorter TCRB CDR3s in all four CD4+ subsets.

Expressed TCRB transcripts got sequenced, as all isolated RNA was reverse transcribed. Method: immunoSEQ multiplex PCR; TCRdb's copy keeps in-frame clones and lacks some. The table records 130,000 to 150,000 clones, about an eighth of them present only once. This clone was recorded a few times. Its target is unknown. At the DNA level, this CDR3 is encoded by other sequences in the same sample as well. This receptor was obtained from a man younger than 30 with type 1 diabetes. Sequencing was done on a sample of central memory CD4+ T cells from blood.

CDR3 region: CATSRGVQETQYF. In DNA, the CDR3 is TGTGCCACCAGTCGAGGGGTCCAAGAGACCCAGTACTTC. The chain carries TRBV15 and TRBJ2-5; the D call may be TRBD1 or TRBD2 (5 bases each). CDR1 and CDR2 (germline): LNHNV, YYDKDF (reference sequence). Trimming removed 6 bases from V and 1 base from J, with 9 bases in between. The CDR3 sequence is 13 residues long.